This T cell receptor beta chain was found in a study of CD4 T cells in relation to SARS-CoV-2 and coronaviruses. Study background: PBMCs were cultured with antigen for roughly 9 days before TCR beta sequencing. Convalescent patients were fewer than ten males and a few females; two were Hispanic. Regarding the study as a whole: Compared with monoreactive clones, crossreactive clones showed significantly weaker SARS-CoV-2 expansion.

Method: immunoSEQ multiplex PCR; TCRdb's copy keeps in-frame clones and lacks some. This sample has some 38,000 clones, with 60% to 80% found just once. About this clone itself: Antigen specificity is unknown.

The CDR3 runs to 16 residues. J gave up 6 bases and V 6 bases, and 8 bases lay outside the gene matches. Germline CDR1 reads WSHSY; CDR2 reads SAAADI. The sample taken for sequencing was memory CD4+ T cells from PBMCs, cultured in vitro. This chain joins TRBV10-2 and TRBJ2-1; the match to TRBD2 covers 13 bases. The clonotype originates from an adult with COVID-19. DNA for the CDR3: TGCGCCAGCAGCGAACGAAGGACTAGCGGGAGCAATGAGCAGTTCTTC. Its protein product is CASSERRTSGSNEQFF.